One sample yielded the 20 T cell receptor beta chains listed below, sequenced in a study of blood T cell repertoires in COVID-19 (dated by TCRdb to about 2020). The library was made by the immunoSEQ multiplex PCR assay. In TCRdb, the immuneACCESS table is reduced to in-frame sequences with V and J assigned. These tables do not hold every clone; where another copy was compared, an unresolved V gene accounts for under half, and the others remain unexplained. Present in this sample are around 57,000 clones, 90% of which were seen just once. The ten largest clonotypes hold roughly 3.6% of the sample. The sample taken for sequencing was peripheral blood. The receptors derive from a man between 50 and 59 years old with acute or convalescent COVID-19.

The gene calls are TRBV4-1 and TRBJ2-5; no definite D call. The CDR3 contains 15 residues. The ends were cut back, 0 bases at V and 4 bases at J, with 12 bases in the middle. CDR1 is MGHRA and CDR2 is YSYEKL in the germline V gene. The CDR3 DNA sequence: TGCGCCAGCAGCCAAGATCCGGGTAGCCCAGAGACCCAGTACTTC. It is translated as CASSQDPGSPETQYF.

The gene calls are TRBV4-1 and TRBJ2-7, with D possibly matching TRBD1 (6 bases). Looked up from germline, CDR1 is MGHRA and CDR2 is YSYEKL. V was trimmed by 6 bases and J by 0 bases, leaving 15 bases between them. The CDR3 sequence is 15 residues long. The CDR3: CASSQTPDSSYEQYF. In nucleotides, the CDR3 is TGCGCCAGCAGTCAAACCCCGGACAGCTCCTACGAGCAGTACTTC.

V is TRBV5-6 and J is TRBJ2-7; 9 bases match TRBD1. The germline V gene has CDR1 SGHDT and CDR2 YYEEEE. J lost 3 bases, V lost 4 bases, and 5 bases had no gene match. The CDR3 has 14 residues. The CDR3 DNA follows: TGTGCCAGCAGCATAGGGACAGGGAACTACGAGCAGTACTTC. Residues: CASSIGTGNYEQYF.

The chain employs TRBV19 and TRBJ2-5; D gene uncertain. Trimming removed 3 bases from V and 6 bases from J, with 17 bases in between. Germline V gene sequence: CDR1 LNHDA, CDR2 SQIVND (reference sequence). The CDR3 sequence is 15 residues long. The CDR3 DNA follows: TGTGCCAGTAGTATTAAAGCCACCGCCTATCAGACCCAGTACTTC. It codes for CASSIKATAYQTQYF.

The CDR3 loop reads CAFRQASSGNTIYF. In DNA, the CDR3 is TGTGCCTTTAGACAGGCTAGCTCTGGAAACACCATATATTTT. The rearrangement uses TRBV30 and TRBJ1-3, with D perhaps TRBD1 (6 bases). Trimming left V 7 bases short and J 0 bases short, with 13 bases between. The CDR3 spans 14 residues. CDR1 is GTSNPN, CDR2 SVGIG, per germline (reference sequence).

The CDR3: CASSESRGQGWGYTF. The CDR3 bases are TGCGCCAGCAGTGAGTCGCGGGGACAGGGATGGGGCTACACCTTC. The V and J genes are TRBV10-2 and TRBJ1-2, with 9 bases matching TRBD1. The germline V gene encodes CDR1 WSHSY and CDR2 SAAADI. This CDR3 is built from 15 residues. V lost 0 bases and J lost 8; bases outside the gene matches: 7.

This chain joins TRBV24-1 and TRBJ1-1; D gene uncertain. Germline-derived CDR1 and CDR2 are KGHDR and SFDVKD. V dropped 2 bases and J dropped 5 bases, with 14 bases sitting between them. The CDR3 has 15 residues. CDR3 protein: CATSDSPRCRTEAFF. The CDR3 coding sequence is TGTGCCACCAGTGATTCCCCTAGATGTAGGACTGAAGCTTTCTTT.

This clone was seen a few times. This chain joins TRBV19 and TRBJ2-2; D unclear. Germline V gene sequence: CDR1 LNHDA, CDR2 SQIVND (reference sequence). The CDR3 runs to 11 residues. The V end was cut by 5 bases, the J end by 8 bases, with 6 bases between. The CDR3 DNA sequence: TGTGCCAGTAGTGCCGGGGGGGAGCTGTTTTTT. It is translated as CASSAGGELFF.

This clone was picked up one time. The V and J genes are TRBV7-9 and TRBJ2-3; 8 bases map to TRBD2. CDR1 is SEHNR, CDR2 FQNEAQ, per germline (reference sequence). The CDR3 sequence is 16 residues long. The V segment lost 2 bases and the J segment 0 bases; nucleotides outside the gene matches: 4. The CDR3 here is CASSLSASGSTDTQYF. DNA of the CDR3: TGTGCCAGCAGCTTATCCGCTAGCGGGAGCACAGATACGCAGTATTTT. Full variable domain (outside the CDR3, taken from reference TRBV7-9 and TRBJ2-3): DTGVSQNPRHKITKRGQNVTFRCDPISEHNRLYWYRQTLGQGPEFLTYFQNEAQLEKSRLLSDRFSAERPKGSFSTLEIQRTEQGDSAMYLCASSLSASGSTDTQYFGPGTRLTVL.

The chain combines TRBV6-5 with TRBJ1-2; 8 bases agree with TRBD1. Per germline, CDR1 MNHEY and CDR2 SVGAGI. This CDR3 is built from 15 residues. The V gene end was trimmed by 0 bases and the J gene end by 4 bases; junction bases not matched to a gene: 4. The CDR3: CASSYSGQGIYGYTF. The CDR3 DNA follows: TGTGCCAGCAGTTACTCCGGACAGGGTATCTATGGCTACACCTTC.

CDR3 DNA sequence: TGCGCCAGCAGCTTGGCCGGGATGGATTACGAGCAGTACTTC. It yields the protein CASSLAGMDYEQYF. The chain has TRBV5-1 and TRBJ2-7; D is perhaps TRBD2 (5 bases). V gave up 0 bases and J gave up 4 bases, with 11 bases separating them. Germline lookup yields CDR1 SGHRS and CDR2 YFSETQ. The CDR3 sequence is 14 residues long.

V gene TRBV5-5 combines with J gene TRBJ2-7; possible D gene TRBD2, 7 bases. V lost 7 bases and J 1 base, leaving 18 bases between the germline ends. The CDR3 contains 15 residues. Germline loops: CDR1 SGHKS, CDR2 YYEKEE (reference sequence). The CDR3 bases are TGTGCCAGCTACGACCGGGGGGCCCGGTCCTACGAGCAGTACTTC. This encodes CASYDRGARSYEQYF.

The genes are TRBV30 and TRBJ2-1; tentatively, D is TRBD2 (5 bases). This CDR3 comprises 13 residues. Germline V gives CDR1 GTSNPN, CDR2 SVGIG (reference sequence). V lost 0 bases and J lost 8, with 11 bases in between. Here the CDR3 reads CAWSVGGFHEQFF. Here the CDR3 DNA reads TGTGCCTGGAGTGTAGGAGGTTTTCATGAGCAGTTCTTC.

The V gene is TRBV5-4, the J gene TRBJ1-5, with 11 bases matching TRBD1. This CDR3 has 15 amino acids. The V and J ends lost 1 base and 5 bases, in that order; junction bases with no gene match: 2. Germline V gene lookup returns CDR1 SGHNT and CDR2 YYREEE (reference sequence). CDR3 nucleotides: TGTGCCAGCAGCTTGAGGACAGGGGGCTATCAGCCCCAGCATTTT. Translating it yields CASSLRTGGYQPQHF. The full variable domain, in which reference TRBV5-4 and TRBJ1-5 provide the parts outside the CDR3, is ETGVTQSPTHLIKTRGQQVTLRCSSQSGHNTVSWYQQALGQGPQFIFQYYREEENGRGNFPPRFSGLQFPNYSSELNVNALELDDSALYLCASSLRTGGYQPQHFGDGTRLSIL.

The chain recombines TRBV19 with TRBJ1-5; TRBD1 aligns across 11 bases. Trimming cost V 3 bases and J 4 bases; bases outside gene matches: 5. The CDR3 is 16 residues long. Germline V gene data show CDR1 as LNHDA and CDR2 as SQIVND (reference sequence). The CDR3 sequence: CASSMAGTGGNQPQHF. Written as DNA, the CDR3 is TGTGCCAGTAGTATGGCCGGGACAGGGGGAAATCAGCCCCAGCATTTT.

The J gene is TRBJ2-1, the V gene TRBV4-2; D not certain. The V gene's germline CDR1 is LGHNA and CDR2 YNFKEQ. V gave up 4 bases and J gave up 6 bases, with 16 bases separating them. CDR3 length: 15 amino acids. The CDR3 DNA is TGTGCCAGCAGCCCAACCCGAGCCCCCGTCAATGAGCAGTTCTTC. As protein: CASSPTRAPVNEQFF.

The V call is TRBV2, the J call TRBJ1-1, with D unclear. Deletions cut 4 bases from V and 2 bases from J, with 8 bases between. Germline V gene sequence: CDR1 SNHLY, CDR2 FYNNEI. This CDR3 is 13 amino acids long. The CDR3 loop is CASSVQANTEAFF. The CDR3 DNA follows: TGTGCCAGCAGTGTCCAGGCTAACACTGAAGCTTTCTTT.

J is TRBJ1-1 and V is TRBV12-5; possibly TRBD1 for D (5 bases). With 2 bases removed from V and 1 base from J, the gap between germline ends came to 20 bases. Germline V CDR1 and CDR2: LGHNT, FRNRAP. The CDR3 contains 18 residues. As DNA, the CDR3 is TGTGCTAGTGGTTTGAGGGCGATCCGAAATCAGGGGAACACTGAAGCTTTCTTT. This sequence encodes CASGLRAIRNQGNTEAFF.

The chain employs TRBV21-1 and TRBJ2-5; whether TRBD1, the table's D call, matches the DNA was not checked. TRBV21-1 is a pseudogene. This CDR3 is 10 amino acids long. In nucleotides, the CDR3 is TGTGCCAGCACAGGAGAGGGGGTCCACTTC. It encodes CASTGEGVHF.

This rearrangement joins TRBV5-6 to TRBJ1-1, with D uncertain. Trimming left V 0 bases short and J 5 bases short, with 8 bases between. Germline CDR1 reads SGHDT; CDR2 reads YYEEEE. The CDR3 is 13 amino acids. CDR3 loop: CASSLVRETEAFF. The CDR3 bases are TGTGCCAGCAGCTTGGTCCGGGAAACTGAAGCTTTCTTT. Filled out from reference TRBV5-6 and TRBJ1-1, the complete variable domain reads DAGVTQSPTHLIKTRGQQVTLRCSPKSGHDTVSWYQQALGQGPQFIFQYYEEEERQRGNFPDRFSGHQFPNYSSELNVNALLLGDSALYLCASSLVRETEAFFGQGTRLTVV.